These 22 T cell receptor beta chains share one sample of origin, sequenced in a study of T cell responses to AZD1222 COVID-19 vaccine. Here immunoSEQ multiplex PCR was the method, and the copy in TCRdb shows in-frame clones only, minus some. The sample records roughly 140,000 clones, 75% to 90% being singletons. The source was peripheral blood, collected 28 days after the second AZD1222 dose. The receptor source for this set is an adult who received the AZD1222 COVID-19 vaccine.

CDR3 nucleotide sequence: TGTGCCAGCACCCTGTCGGGGGGCCTGGAGACCCAGTACTTC. This sequence encodes CASTLSGGLETQYF. The genes are TRBV5-4 and TRBJ2-5, with a weak D call TRBD2 (7 bases). CDR3 length: 14 residues. The germline V gene has CDR1 SGHNT and CDR2 YYREEE (reference sequence). Trimming cost V 6 bases and J 5 bases, with 17 bases left between them.

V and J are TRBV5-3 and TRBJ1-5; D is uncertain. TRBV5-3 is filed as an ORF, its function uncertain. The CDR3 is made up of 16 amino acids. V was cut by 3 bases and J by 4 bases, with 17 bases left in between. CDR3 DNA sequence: TGTGCCAGAAGCTCTCCCCAATTTACGGATAATCAGCCCCAGCATTTT. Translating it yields CARSSPQFTDNQPQHF.

The CDR3 sequence: CASSETGHRGYTF. In DNA form, the CDR3 reads TGTGCCAGCAGTGAAACGGGACACCGTGGCTACACCTTC. The chain carries TRBV6-1 and TRBJ1-2, with a possible D match to TRBD1 (6 bases). The CDR3 is 13 residues long. V was shortened by 2 bases and J by 7 bases, with 11 bases between the two germline ends. Looked up from germline, CDR1 is MNHNS and CDR2 is SASEGT.

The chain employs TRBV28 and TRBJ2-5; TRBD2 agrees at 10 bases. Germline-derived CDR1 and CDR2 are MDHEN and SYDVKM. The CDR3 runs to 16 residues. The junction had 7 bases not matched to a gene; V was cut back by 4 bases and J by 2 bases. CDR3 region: CASSSPWTSGQETQYF. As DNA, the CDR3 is TGTGCCAGCAGTTCTCCCTGGACTAGCGGTCAAGAGACCCAGTACTTC.

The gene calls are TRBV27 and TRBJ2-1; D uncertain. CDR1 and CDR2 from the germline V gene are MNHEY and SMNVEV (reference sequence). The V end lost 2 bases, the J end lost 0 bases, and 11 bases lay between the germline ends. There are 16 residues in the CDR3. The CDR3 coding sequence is TGTGCCAGCAGTTTACGAGTCCCCAACTCCTACAATGAGCAGTTCTTC. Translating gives CASSLRVPNSYNEQFF.

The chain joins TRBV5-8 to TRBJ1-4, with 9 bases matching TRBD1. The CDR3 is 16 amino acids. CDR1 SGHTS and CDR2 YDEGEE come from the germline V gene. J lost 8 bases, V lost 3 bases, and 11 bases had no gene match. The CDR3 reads CASSSGSGTGTEKLFF. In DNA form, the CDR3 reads TGTGCCAGCAGCTCAGGATCCGGGACAGGGACGGAAAAACTGTTTTTT.

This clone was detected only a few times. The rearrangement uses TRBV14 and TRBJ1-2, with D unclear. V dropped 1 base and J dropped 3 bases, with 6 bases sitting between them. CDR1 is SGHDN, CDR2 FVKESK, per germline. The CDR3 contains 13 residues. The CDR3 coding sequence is TGTGCCAGCAGCCAAGGAGGATACTATGGCTACACCTTC. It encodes CASSQGGYYGYTF.

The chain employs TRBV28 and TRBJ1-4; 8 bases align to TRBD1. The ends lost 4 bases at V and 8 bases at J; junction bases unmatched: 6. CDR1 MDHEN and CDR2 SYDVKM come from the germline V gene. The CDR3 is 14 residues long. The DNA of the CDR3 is TGTGCCAGCAGTTCGACAGGGGCCTTAGAAAAACTGTTTTTT. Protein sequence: CASSSTGALEKLFF. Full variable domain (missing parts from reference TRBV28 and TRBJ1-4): DVKVTQSSRYLVKRTGEKVFLECVQDMDHENMFWYRQDPGLGLRLIYFSYDVKMKEKGDIPEGYSVSREKKERFSLILESASTNQTSMYLCASSSTGALEKLFFGSGTQLSVL.

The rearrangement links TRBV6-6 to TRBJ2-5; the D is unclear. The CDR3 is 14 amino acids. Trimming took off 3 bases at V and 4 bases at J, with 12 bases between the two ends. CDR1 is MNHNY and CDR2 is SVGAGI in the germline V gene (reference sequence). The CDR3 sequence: CASSYPYDGETQYF. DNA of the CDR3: TGTGCCAGCAGTTATCCCTATGACGGAGAGACCCAGTACTTC.

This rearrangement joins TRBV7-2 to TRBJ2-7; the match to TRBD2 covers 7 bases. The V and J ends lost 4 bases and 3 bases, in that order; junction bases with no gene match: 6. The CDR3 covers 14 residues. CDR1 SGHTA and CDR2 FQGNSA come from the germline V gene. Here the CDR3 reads CASSSSGANYEQYF. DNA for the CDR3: TGTGCCAGCAGCTCGAGCGGGGCTAACTACGAGCAGTACTTC.

CDR3 sequence: CASREWSAGELFF. CDR3 nucleotide sequence: TGTGCCAGCAGGGAATGGAGCGCCGGGGAGCTGTTTTTT. The V and J genes are TRBV27 and TRBJ2-2, with D unresolved. V was trimmed by 6 bases and J by 6 bases, leaving 11 bases between them. The CDR3 has 13 residues. Germline CDR1 and CDR2: MNHEY and SMNVEV (reference sequence).

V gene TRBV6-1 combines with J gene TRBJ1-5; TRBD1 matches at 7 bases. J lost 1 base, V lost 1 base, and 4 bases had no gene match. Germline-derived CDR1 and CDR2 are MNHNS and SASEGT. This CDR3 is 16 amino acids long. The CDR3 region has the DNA TGTGCCAGCAGTGAAGTTTCAGGGGGGAGCAATCAGCCCCAGCATTTT. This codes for CASSEVSGGSNQPQHF.

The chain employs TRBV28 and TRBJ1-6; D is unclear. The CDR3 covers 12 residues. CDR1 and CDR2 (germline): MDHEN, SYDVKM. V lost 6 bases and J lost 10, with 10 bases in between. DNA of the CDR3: TGTGCCAGCAGCGACTTTAGATCACCCCTCCACTTT. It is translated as CASSDFRSPLHF.

CDR3 residues: CALHGQAATDTQYF. The CDR3 DNA follows: TGTGCCTTACACGGACAGGCGGCTACAGATACGCAGTATTTT. The chain combines TRBV5-4 with TRBJ2-3, with 7 positions matching TRBD1. The V gene end was trimmed by 10 bases and the J gene end by 3 bases; junction bases not matched to a gene: 11. The CDR3 is made up of 14 amino acids. Germline V lookup: CDR1 SGHNT, CDR2 YYREEE (reference sequence).

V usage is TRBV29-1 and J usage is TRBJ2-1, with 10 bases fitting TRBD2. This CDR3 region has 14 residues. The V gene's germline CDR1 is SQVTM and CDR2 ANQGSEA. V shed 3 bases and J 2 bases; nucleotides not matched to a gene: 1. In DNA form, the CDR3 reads TGCAGCGTTGACACTAGCGGGACCTACAATGAGCAGTTCTTC. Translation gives CSVDTSGTYNEQFF.

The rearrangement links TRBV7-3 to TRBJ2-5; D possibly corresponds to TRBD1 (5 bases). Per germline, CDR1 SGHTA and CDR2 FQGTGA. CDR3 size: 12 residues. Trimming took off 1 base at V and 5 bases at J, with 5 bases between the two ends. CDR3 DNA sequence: TGTGCCAGCAGCTTAAAGGGGGAGACCCAGTACTTC. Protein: CASSLKGETQYF.

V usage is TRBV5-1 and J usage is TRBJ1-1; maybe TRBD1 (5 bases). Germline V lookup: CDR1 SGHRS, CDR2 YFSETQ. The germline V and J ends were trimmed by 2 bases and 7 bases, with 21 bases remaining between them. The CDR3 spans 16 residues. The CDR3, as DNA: TGCGCCAGCAGCTTAAACCGGGGACGCGCCAGGGATGAAGCTTTCTTT. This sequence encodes CASSLNRGRARDEAFF. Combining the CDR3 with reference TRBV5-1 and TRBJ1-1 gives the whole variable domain KAGVTQTPRYLIKTRGQQVTLSCSPISGHRSVSWYQQTPGQGLQFLFEYFSETQRNKGNFPGRFSGRQFSNSRSEMNVSTLELGDSALYLCASSLNRGRARDEAFFGQGTRLTVV.

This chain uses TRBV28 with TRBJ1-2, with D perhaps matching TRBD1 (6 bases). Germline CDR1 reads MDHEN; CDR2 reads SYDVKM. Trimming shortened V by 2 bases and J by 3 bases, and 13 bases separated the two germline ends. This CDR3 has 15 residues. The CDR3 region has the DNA TGTGCCAGCAGTTTAAGGGGGTTGGGAGACTATGGCTACACCTTC. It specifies CASSLRGLGDYGYTF.

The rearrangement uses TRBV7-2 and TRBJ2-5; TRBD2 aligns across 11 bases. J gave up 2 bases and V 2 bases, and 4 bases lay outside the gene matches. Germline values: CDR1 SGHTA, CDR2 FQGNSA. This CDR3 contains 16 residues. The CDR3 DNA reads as TGTGCCAGCAGCTTACCCAGACTAGCGGGACAAGAGACCCAGTACTTC. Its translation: CASSLPRLAGQETQYF.

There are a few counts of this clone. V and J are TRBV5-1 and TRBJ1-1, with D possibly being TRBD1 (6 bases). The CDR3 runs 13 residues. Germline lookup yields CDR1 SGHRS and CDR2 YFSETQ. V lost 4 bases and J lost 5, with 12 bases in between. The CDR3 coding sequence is TGCGCCAGCAGCGCCAAGGGGGATACTGAAGCTTTCTTT. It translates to CASSAKGDTEAFF.

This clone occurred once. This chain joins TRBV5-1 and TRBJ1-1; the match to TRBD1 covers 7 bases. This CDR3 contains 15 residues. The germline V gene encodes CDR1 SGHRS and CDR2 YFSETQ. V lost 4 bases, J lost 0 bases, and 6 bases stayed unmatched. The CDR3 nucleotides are TGCGCCAGCAGCAAGGACAGGTCCATGAACACTGAAGCTTTCTTT. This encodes CASSKDRSMNTEAFF.

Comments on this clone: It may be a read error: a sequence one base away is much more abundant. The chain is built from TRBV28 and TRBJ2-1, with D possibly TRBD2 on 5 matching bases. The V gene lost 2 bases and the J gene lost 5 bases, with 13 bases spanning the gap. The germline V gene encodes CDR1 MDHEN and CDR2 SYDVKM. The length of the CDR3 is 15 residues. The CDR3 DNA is TGTGCCAGCAGTTTACCTAAGGAGGTTGACAATGAGCAGTTCTTC. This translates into CASSLPKEVDNEQFF. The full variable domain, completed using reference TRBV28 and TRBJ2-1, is DVKVTQSSRYLVKRTGEKVFLECVQDMDHENMFWYRQDPGLGLRLIYFSYDVKMKEKGDIPEGYSVSREKKERFSLILESASTNQTSMYLCASSLPKEVDNEQFFGPGTRLTVL.